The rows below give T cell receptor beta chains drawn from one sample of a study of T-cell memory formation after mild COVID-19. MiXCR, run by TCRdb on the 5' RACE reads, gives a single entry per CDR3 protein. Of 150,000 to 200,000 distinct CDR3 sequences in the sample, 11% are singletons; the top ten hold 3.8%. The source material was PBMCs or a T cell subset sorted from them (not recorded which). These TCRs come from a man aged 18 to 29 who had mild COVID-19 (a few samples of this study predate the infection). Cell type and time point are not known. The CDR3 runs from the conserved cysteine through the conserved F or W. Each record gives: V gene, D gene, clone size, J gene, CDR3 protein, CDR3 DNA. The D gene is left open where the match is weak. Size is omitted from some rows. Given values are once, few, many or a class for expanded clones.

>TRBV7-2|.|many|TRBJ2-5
CASRAEETQYF
TGTGCCAGCAGGGCTGAAGAGACCCAGTACTTC
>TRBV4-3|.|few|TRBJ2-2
CASSQDPGPTSTGELFF
TGCGCCAGCAGCCAAGATCCGGGGCCGACGTCCACCGGGGAGCTGTTTTTT
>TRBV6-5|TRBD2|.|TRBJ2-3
CASSRLAGRTDTQYF
TGTGCCAGCAGTCGACTAGCGGGACGCACAGATACGCAGTATTTT
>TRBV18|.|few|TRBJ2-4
CASSPSGRAKNIQYF
TGTGCCAGCTCGCCGAGCGGGCGAGCCAAAAACATTCAGTACTTC
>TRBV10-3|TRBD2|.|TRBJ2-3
CAIRGLEEGQYF
TGTGCCATCAGGGGACTAGAAGAAGGGCAGTATTTT
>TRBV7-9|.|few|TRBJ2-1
CASSLTRLGAYNEQFF
TGTGCCAGCAGCTTGACACGACTAGGGGCCTACAATGAGCAGTTCTTC
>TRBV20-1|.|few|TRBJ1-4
CSASLGDGGEKLFF
TGCAGTGCTTCCCTGGGGGACGGCGGCGAAAAACTGTTTTTT
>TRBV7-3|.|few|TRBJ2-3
CASSRGLYSTDTQYF
TGTGCCAGCAGCCGAGGGCTGTATAGCACAGATACGCAGTATTTT
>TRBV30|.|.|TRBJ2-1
CAWATGIGNEQFF
TGTGCCTGGGCAACGGGTATCGGCAATGAGCAGTTCTTC
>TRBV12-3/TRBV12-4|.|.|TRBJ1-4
CASSDSDLLDEKLFF
TGTGCCAGCAGCGACTCGGACCTTTTGGACGAAAAACTGTTTTTT
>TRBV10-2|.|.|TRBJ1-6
CASSEPSTGLVLDSPLHF
TGCGCCAGCAGTGAACCGTCGACAGGCTTGGTCTTGGATTCACCCCTCCACTTT
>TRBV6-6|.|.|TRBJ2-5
CASSYSKVLEETQYF
TGTGCCAGCAGTTACTCGAAGGTCTTGGAAGAGACCCAGTACTTC
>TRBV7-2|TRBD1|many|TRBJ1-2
CASSETGYYGYTF
TGTGCCAGCAGTGAGACAGGGTACTATGGCTACACCTTC
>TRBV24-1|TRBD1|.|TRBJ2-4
CATSNHDRAEAKNIQYF
TGTGCCACCAGTAACCATGACAGGGCCGAAGCCAAAAACATTCAGTACTTC
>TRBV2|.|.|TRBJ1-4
CASSQNGNPREKLFF
TGTGCCAGCAGTCAAAACGGGAACCCCCGTGAAAAACTGTTTTTT
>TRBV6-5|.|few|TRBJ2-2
CASSISFWGTGELFF
TGTGCCAGCAGTATTTCCTTTTGGGGCACCGGGGAGCTGTTTTTT
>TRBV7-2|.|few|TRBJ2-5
CASSSTGGLETQYF
TGTGCCAGCAGCTCCACCGGAGGCTTAGAGACCCAGTACTTC
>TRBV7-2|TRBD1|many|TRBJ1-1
CASSERGTAMNTEAFF
TGTGCCAGCAGCGAGAGAGGGACAGCAATGAACACTGAAGCTTTCTTT
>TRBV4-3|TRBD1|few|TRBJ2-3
CASSQGAQGATDTQYF
TGCGCCAGCAGCCAAGGGGCGCAGGGGGCCACAGATACGCAGTATTTT
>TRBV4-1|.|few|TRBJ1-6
CASSQEWSSQGSYNSPLHF
TGCGCCAGCAGCCAAGAGTGGTCTTCACAGGGCTCCTATAATTCACCCCTCCACTTT
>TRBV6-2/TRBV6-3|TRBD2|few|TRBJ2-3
CASGTSGGDTQYF
TGTGCCAGCGGGACTAGCGGGGGAGATACGCAGTATTTT
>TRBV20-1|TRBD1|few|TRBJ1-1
CSGGQGIPNTEAFF
TGCAGTGGGGGACAGGGTATTCCGAACACTGAAGCTTTCTTT
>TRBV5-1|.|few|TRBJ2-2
CASGGRTYTGELFF
TGCGCCAGCGGGGGACGGACTTACACCGGGGAGCTGTTTTTT
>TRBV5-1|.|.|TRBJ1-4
CASSLPYGSFSMEKLFF
TGCGCCAGCAGCTTGCCCTATGGGTCTTTTAGTATGGAAAAACTGTTTTTT
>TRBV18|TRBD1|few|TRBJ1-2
CASSPLTGRNYGYTF
TGTGCCAGCTCACCATTGACAGGGCGCAACTATGGCTACACCTTC
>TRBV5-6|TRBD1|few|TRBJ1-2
CASSSDRLYGYTF
TGTGCCAGCAGCTCGGACAGGCTGTATGGCTACACCTTC
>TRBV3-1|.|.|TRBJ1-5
CASSRRDTNQPQHF
TGTGCCAGCAGCCGCCGGGACACCAATCAGCCCCAGCATTTT
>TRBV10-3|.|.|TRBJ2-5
CAISDSRGAQETQYF
TGTGCCATCAGTGATTCTAGGGGGGCTCAAGAGACCCAGTACTTC
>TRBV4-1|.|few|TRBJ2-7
CASSQEQTGIYEQYF
TGCGCCAGCAGCCAAGAACAGACCGGGATATACGAGCAGTACTTC
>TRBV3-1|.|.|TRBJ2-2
CASRGGQLLSGELFF
TGTGCCAGCAGGGGGGGACAATTGCTTTCCGGGGAGCTGTTTTTT
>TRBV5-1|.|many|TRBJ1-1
CASSLTLGSTEAFF
TGCGCCAGCAGCTTGACATTGGGTAGCACTGAAGCTTTCTTT
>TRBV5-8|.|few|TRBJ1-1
CASRRDFEAFF
TGTGCCAGCCGCAGGGACTTCGAAGCTTTCTTT
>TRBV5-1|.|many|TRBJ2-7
CASSSTYEQYF
TGCGCCAGCAGCTCCACTTACGAGCAGTACTTC
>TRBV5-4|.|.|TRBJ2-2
CASSPRNGELFF
TGTGCCAGCAGCCCGAGGAACGGGGAGCTGTTTTTT
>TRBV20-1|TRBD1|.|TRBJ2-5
CSATISGQAYQETQYF
TGCAGTGCTACGATATCCGGACAGGCGTACCAAGAGACCCAGTACTTC
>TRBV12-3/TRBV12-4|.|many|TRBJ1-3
CASSLGSGNTIYF
TGTGCCAGCAGTTTAGGTTCTGGAAACACCATATATTTT
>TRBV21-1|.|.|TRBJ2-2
CASSKGKGLAGGRNTGELFF
TGTGCCAGCAGCAAAGGGAAGGGACTAGCGGGGGGGCGTAACACCGGGGAGCTGTTTTTT
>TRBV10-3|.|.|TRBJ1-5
CAISYYYSNQPQHF
TGTGCCATCAGTTATTACTATAGCAATCAGCCCCAGCATTTT
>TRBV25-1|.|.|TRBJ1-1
CASSPRKDKNTEAFF
TGTGCCAGCAGTCCCCGGAAGGACAAGAACACTGAAGCTTTCTTT
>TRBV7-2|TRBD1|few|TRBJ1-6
CASSFDRGPLHF
TGTGCCAGCAGCTTCGACAGGGGGCCTCTCCACTTT
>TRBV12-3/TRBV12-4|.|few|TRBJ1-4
CASRRQYLNEKLFF
TGTGCCAGCCGCCGACAGTATCTTAATGAAAAACTGTTTTTT
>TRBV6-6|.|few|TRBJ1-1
CASSPSRGTEAFF
TGTGCCAGCAGCCCTAGTCGTGGCACTGAAGCTTTCTTT
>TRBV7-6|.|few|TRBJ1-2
CASSDYTRVGYTF
TGTGCCAGCAGCGATTATACCAGGGTGGGCTACACCTTC
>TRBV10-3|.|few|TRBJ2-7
CAISELGDEQYF
TGTGCCATCAGTGAGTTAGGGGACGAGCAGTACTTC
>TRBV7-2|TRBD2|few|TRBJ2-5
CASSLRGGHLSQETQYF
TGTGCCAGCAGCTTGCGGGGGGGCCATCTCTCACAAGAGACCCAGTACTTC
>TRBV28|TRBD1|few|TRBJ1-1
CASASGQGDTEAFF
TGTGCCAGCGCCTCGGGACAGGGGGACACTGAAGCTTTCTTT
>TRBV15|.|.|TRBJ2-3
CATDRGSGGTDTQYF
TGTGCCACCGATAGGGGGTCAGGGGGCACAGATACGCAGTATTTT
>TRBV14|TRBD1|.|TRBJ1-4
CASSQWTGSGYEKLFF
TGTGCCAGCAGCCAGTGGACAGGGTCCGGATATGAAAAACTGTTTTTT
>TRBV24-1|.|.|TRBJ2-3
CATRDITDTQYF
TGTGCCACCAGGGACATAACAGATACGCAGTATTTT
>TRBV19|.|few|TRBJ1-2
CASTSGIGTAYGYTF
TGTGCCAGTACCTCCGGAATCGGGACGGCCTATGGCTACACCTTC
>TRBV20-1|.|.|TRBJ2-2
CSARVINTGELFF
TGCAGTGCTAGAGTTATAAACACCGGGGAGCTGTTTTTT
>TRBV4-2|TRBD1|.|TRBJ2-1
CASSQDTDRGYNEQFF
TGTGCCAGCAGCCAAGATACCGACAGGGGGTACAATGAGCAGTTCTTC
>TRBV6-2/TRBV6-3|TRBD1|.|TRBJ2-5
CASSLTGTGNRAQYF
TGTGCCAGCAGCCTCACCGGGACAGGCAATAGGGCCCAGTACTTC
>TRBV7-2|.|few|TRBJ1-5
CASSLELNSNQPQHF
TGTGCCAGCAGCTTAGAGCTGAATAGCAATCAGCCCCAGCATTTT
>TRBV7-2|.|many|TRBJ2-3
CASSPRVSDTQYF
TGTGCCAGCAGCCCTCGCGTATCAGATACGCAGTATTTT